A single sample is the source of the 12 T cell receptor beta chains below, sequenced in a study of beta chain features in type 1 diabetes (dated by TCRdb to 2017 to 2018). The investigation overall reported the following: A moderate but significant shortening of TCRB CDR3 length was observed in type 1 diabetes patients in all four CD4+ subsets.

These receptors' antigens are unknown. Library preparation used the immunoSEQ multiplex PCR assay. The entire amount of isolated RNA was reverse transcribed using the High Capacity cDNA Reverse Transcription Kit, so the sequenced TCRB transcripts were expressed ones. Drawn from immuneACCESS, this table holds only the in-frame rearrangements with V and J called that TCRdb kept. Clones are partly lost; checked studies trace under half to an unresolved V gene and leave the rest unexplained. The sample profile shows around 150,000 clones; 10% of them were found once. More than 0.4% of the sample comes from the top ten. Sequencing was performed on central memory CD4+ T cells from blood. The receptor source for this set is a man in his thirties or forties with type 1 diabetes.

The V call is TRBV5-6, the J call TRBJ2-7; D is unclear. V was shortened by 0 bases and J by 0 bases, with 7 bases between the two germline ends. Germline lookup yields CDR1 SGHDT and CDR2 YYEEEE. The CDR3 consists of 14 residues. The CDR3 is CASSLVGHSYEQYF. CDR3 sequence (DNA): TGTGCCAGCAGCTTGGTTGGCCACTCCTACGAGCAGTACTTC.

This clone appeared a few times. The V gene is TRBV15, the J gene TRBJ2-3; 7 bases agree with TRBD2. Germline V gives CDR1 LNHNV, CDR2 YYDKDF (reference sequence). The junction had 11 bases not matched to a gene; V was cut back by 6 bases and J by 5 bases. The CDR3 totals 15 residues. CDR3 DNA sequence: TGTGCCACCAGTCGGGCGGGAGAAGAACGAGATACGCAGTATTTT. This encodes CATSRAGEERDTQYF. Combining the CDR3 with reference TRBV15 and TRBJ2-3 gives the whole variable domain DAMVIQNPRYQVTQFGKPVTLSCSQTLNHNVMYWYQQKSSQAPKLLFHYYDKDFNNEADTPDNFQSRRPNTSFCFLDIRSPGLGDTAMYLCATSRAGEERDTQYFGPGTRLTVL.

The chain combines TRBV6-5 with TRBJ2-3; TRBD1 might be the D (5 bases). The CDR3 extends over 13 amino acids. Per germline, CDR1 MNHEY and CDR2 SVGAGI. This CDR3 is CAVRGWGTDTQYF. The CDR3 DNA is TGTGCGGTTAGGGGTTGGGGCACAGATACGCAGTATTTT.

This clone has a single count. The chain uses TRBV5-1 and TRBJ1-1; TRBD1 matches at 7 bases. The CDR3 runs 15 residues. Germline V gene sequence: CDR1 SGHRS, CDR2 YFSETQ. The ends lost 3 bases at V and 1 base at J; junction bases unmatched: 6. This CDR3 reads CASSSGGTANTEAFF. The CDR3, as DNA: TGCGCCAGCAGCTCAGGCGGGACAGCGAACACTGAAGCTTTCTTT.

This sequence joins TRBV30 and TRBJ2-3; TRBD1 might be the D (5 bases). Germline loops: CDR1 GTSNPN, CDR2 SVGIG (reference sequence). Trimming left V 8 bases short and J 2 bases short, with 17 bases between. The CDR3 runs 14 residues. DNA for the CDR3: TGTGCCGGAAGGGGCAGGACGAACACAGATACGCAGTATTTT. The encoded protein is CAGRGRTNTDTQYF.

CDR3 in amino acids: CASSKTGESYGYTF. The CDR3 DNA is TGTGCCAGCAGTAAGACAGGGGAGAGCTATGGCTACACCTTC. The chain couples TRBV6-1 to TRBJ1-2, with 8 bases aligning to TRBD1. V was clipped by 5 bases and J by 4 bases; unmatched bases: 6. Germline values: CDR1 MNHNS, CDR2 SASEGT. This CDR3 comprises 14 residues.

A few counts support this clone. J is TRBJ1-3 and V is TRBV28, with D possibly being TRBD1 (5 bases). Per germline, CDR1 MDHEN and CDR2 SYDVKM. This CDR3 comprises 17 residues. The V gene lost 3 bases and the J gene lost 0 bases, with 15 bases spanning the gap. The CDR3, as DNA: TGTGCCAGCAGTTTGACAGTGGATATTTACTCTGGAAACACCATATATTTT. It encodes CASSLTVDIYSGNTIYF.

CDR3 coding DNA: TGTGCCTGGACACAGACGGGAGGAAACACCATATATTTT. It translates to CAWTQTGGNTIYF. J is TRBJ1-3 and V is TRBV30; D uncertain. V was pared by 4 bases and J by 4 bases, with 11 bases between. The CDR3 spans 13 residues. Germline V gives CDR1 GTSNPN, CDR2 SVGIG (reference sequence).

The rearrangement joins TRBV7-9 to TRBJ2-2; D is uncertain. This CDR3 contains 15 residues. Trimming took 1 base from V and 4 from J, leaving 10 bases between them. The germline gives CDR1 SEHNR, CDR2 FQNEAQ (reference sequence). CDR3 DNA sequence: TGTGCCAGCAGCTTAGGGCAGGTCTCCACCGGGGAGCTGTTTTTT. This sequence encodes CASSLGQVSTGELFF.

V is TRBV5-4 and J is TRBJ1-1; unclear D gene. V was clipped by 1 base and J by 0 bases, with 4 bases between them. The CDR3 extends over 13 amino acids. The germline gives CDR1 SGHNT, CDR2 YYREEE (reference sequence). The CDR3 loop is CASSLLVNTEAFF. The CDR3 nucleotides read TGTGCCAGCAGCTTGTTAGTGAACACTGAAGCTTTCTTT.

This clone was found a few times. The chain links TRBV6-5 to TRBJ1-1, with D perhaps matching TRBD1 (6 bases). The CDR3 runs 14 residues. CDR1 and CDR2 from the germline V gene are MNHEY and SVGAGI. Trimming cost V 6 bases and J 0 bases, with 11 bases left between them. The CDR3 nucleotides are TGTGCCAGCAGCCGACAGGCCCTGAACACTGAAGCTTTCTTT. It codes for CASSRQALNTEAFF.

This clone has more than one count but fewer than ten. This sequence joins TRBV14 and TRBJ2-4; D is undetermined. This CDR3 comprises 13 residues. The germline V and J ends were trimmed by 0 bases and 6 bases, with 6 bases remaining between them. Germline CDR1 SGHDN, CDR2 FVKESK. CDR3 DNA sequence: TGTGCCAGCAGCCAAGACGGAGTAAACATTCAGTACTTC. It is translated as CASSQDGVNIQYF.